This T cell receptor (beta chain) comes out of a study of CD8 T cells in ankylosing spondylitis. Quantitative 5'-RACE with molecular barcodes produced the TCR beta libraries. Each CDR3 protein is one row after TCRdb ran MiXCR on the 5' RACE reads. The sample yields about 340,000 distinct CDR3 sequences, about 14% seen once. Comment on this clonotype: No antigen is known for it.

Germline V lookup: CDR1 LGHNT, CDR2 FRNRAP. V lost 4 bases, J lost 7 bases, and 10 bases stayed unmatched. This CDR3 is built from 15 residues. The study's findings and limits: Earlier studies detected some motif variants in reactive arthritis synovial fluid and blood. Ankylosing spondylitis blood seemed to carry a telltale TCR beta motif made of under ten highly homologous variants. In ankylosing spondylitis patients, matched synovial fluid reportedly showed significant enrichment of disease-linked clones.

The chain combines TRBV12-5 with TRBJ2-4; 7 bases are a match to TRBD1. The sequence was obtained from a male donor with ankylosing spondylitis or in good health (not recorded which). The source material was blood, either unsorted or a sorted T cell fraction (not recorded which). The CDR3 coding sequence is TGTGCTAGTGGTTCTACCAAGGGGACAGCGAACATTCAGTACTTC. As protein: CASGSTKGTANIQYF. Complete variable domain (other parts from reference TRBV12-5 and TRBJ2-4): DARVTQTPRHKVTEMGQEVTMRCQPILGHNTVFWYRQTMMQGLELLAYFRNRAPLDDSGMPKDRFSAEMPDATLATLKIQPSEPRDSAVYFCASGSTKGTANIQYFGAGTRLSVL.